The source of this T cell receptor beta chain is a study of post-analysis software for immune sequencing data. Study as a whole: The disease courses covered relapsing-remitting, secondary progressive and progressive-relapsing multiple sclerosis. Study-wide points: Relative to controls, patients had several TRBV segments at higher frequency, with TRBV5-6, TRBV5-1 and TRBV20-1 among these. Controls had significantly higher normalized Chao1 diversity than multiple sclerosis patients. Strong same-batch co-clustering of samples appeared with F measure clustering.

Germline V lookup: CDR1 MDHEN, CDR2 SYDVKM. Losses at the gene ends were 6 bases for V and 4 bases for J; bases not matched to a gene: 10. This CDR3 comprises 16 residues. Every TCR beta cDNA library bore unique molecular identifiers. T cells numbering roughly 0.9 to 10 million yielded cDNA molecules that totaled about 500,000. TCRdb redid the calling of the PCR reads with MiXCR, one entry per CDR3 protein. The table includes 750,000 to 950,000 distinct CDR3 sequences, around 45% detected once. About this clonotype itself: Antigen unknown.

The sample taken for sequencing was blood. The chain carries TRBV28 and TRBJ2-7, with 12 bases lining up with TRBD2. The receptor was isolated from a girl aged 5 to 17 with multiple sclerosis. CDR3 amino acids: CASRRKTSGSRYEQYF. The CDR3 DNA reads TGTGCCAGCAGACGCAAGACTAGCGGGAGTCGTTACGAGCAGTACTTC.